This T cell receptor (beta chain) was observed in a study of T cells in severe cutaneous drug reactions. Overall study: Blister fluids or cells and PBMC were collected from patients in acute or recovery stage.

The patients sequenced had a carbamazepine-induced Stevens-Johnson syndrome or toxic epidermal necrolysis reaction. Bulk and single-cell libraries used iRepertoire multiplex PCR with TCR subtype-specific primers. TCRdb re-called the multiplex PCR reads, yielding one record per CDR3 amino acid sequence without DNA. Recorded for this sample: 20,000 to 25,000 distinct CDR3 sequences. Sequencing was done on a sample of PBMCs. This TCR came from a human donor with toxic epidermal necrolysis, a severe cutaneous drug reaction.

CDR3 in amino acids: CASSPGDTGSYEQYF. The J gene is TRBJ2-7, the V gene TRBV18. CDR3 size: 15 residues. Germline V CDR1 and CDR2: KGHSH, LQKENI.